Below, 11 T cell receptor beta chains from the same sample are listed, as sequenced in a study of cytomegalovirus exposure and HLA in healthy donors. Some clones are missing from TCRdb's copy, which holds only in-frame ones; the method was immunoSEQ multiplex PCR. The sample includes over 130,000 clones, around 87% of them seen just once. The material sequenced was PBMCs. The receptors were gathered from a man aged 18 to 35 in good health and CMV-seropositive.

This rearrangement joins TRBV5-1 to TRBJ2-1; 10 bases agree with TRBD2. CDR3 length: 16 amino acids. The trim removed 4 bases at V and 3 bases at J, leaving 7 bases unmatched. The germline V gene encodes CDR1 SGHRS and CDR2 YFSETQ. The CDR3 DNA follows: TGCGCCAGCAGCGACGCCTCTAGCGGGGGCTACAATGAGCAGTTCTTC. This gives the protein CASSDASSGGYNEQFF.

The V and J genes are TRBV19 and TRBJ1-1; 10 positions match TRBD1. CDR1 is LNHDA and CDR2 is SQIVND in the germline V gene (reference sequence). CDR3 length equals 16 residues. Germline trimming cut 4 bases from V and 2 bases from J; bases unmatched to any gene: 7. The CDR3 bases are TGTGCCAGTAGTAGAGGGACAGGGGCAACTAACACTGAAGCTTTCTTT. It translates to CASSRGTGATNTEAFF.

V and J are TRBV6-5 and TRBJ1-4; TRBD1 is a possible D gene (5 bases). CDR1 and CDR2 (germline): MNHEY, SVGAGI. CDR3 length: 14 residues. Trimming removed 5 bases at V and 8 bases at J, with 15 bases between. CDR3 loop: CASSPRGGREKLFF. The DNA of the CDR3 is TGTGCCAGCAGTCCCCGGGGGGGTAGGGAAAAACTGTTTTTT.

This clone was found once. The CDR3 region is CATSRPPGLAGGYTDTQYF. The DNA for the CDR3 is TGTGCCACCAGCAGACCCCCGGGACTAGCGGGGGGGTACACAGATACGCAGTATTTT. The rearrangement uses TRBV15 and TRBJ2-3, with 16 nucleotides matching TRBD2. V was clipped by 2 bases and J by 2 bases; unmatched bases: 7. The germline V gene has CDR1 LNHNV and CDR2 YYDKDF (reference sequence). The CDR3 sequence is 19 residues long.

V usage is TRBV7-9 and J usage is TRBJ2-7; TRBD2 is a possible D gene (5 bases). V lost 5 bases and J lost 5, with 22 bases in between. The length of the CDR3 is 16 residues. CDR1 and CDR2 from the germline V gene are SEHNR and FQNEAQ (reference sequence). CDR3 sequence reads: CASSTNLAIVLNEQYF. The CDR3 DNA is TGTGCCAGCAGCACGAATCTAGCCATCGTTTTGAACGAGCAGTACTTC.

The chain uses TRBV5-8 and TRBJ2-5, with D perhaps matching TRBD1 (5 bases). The germline V and J ends were trimmed by 2 bases and 5 bases, with 10 bases remaining between them. The CDR3 has 13 amino acids. Germline loops: CDR1 SGHTS, CDR2 YDEGEE. The CDR3 DNA reads TGTGCCAGCAGCTTCAGGGTACGCGAGACCCAGTACTTC. It encodes CASSFRVRETQYF. Full variable domain (rest looked up from reference TRBV5-8 and TRBJ2-5): EAGVTQSPTHLIKTRGQQATLRCSPISGHTSVYWYQQALGLGLQFLLWYDEGEERNRGNFPPRFSGRQFPNYSSELNVNALELEDSALYLCASSFRVRETQYFGPGTRLLVL.

V usage is TRBV6-5 and J usage is TRBJ2-7, with D perhaps matching TRBD2 (5 bases). CDR3 size: 15 residues. Germline assignment: CDR1 MNHEY and CDR2 SVGAGI. Trimming stripped 2 bases from V and 1 base from J, with 12 bases between. CDR3 region: CASSYIAGRSYEQYF. The CDR3 DNA sequence: TGTGCCAGCAGTTACATCGCGGGCCGTTCCTACGAGCAGTACTTC.

This chain links TRBV27 with TRBJ2-3, with 8 bases lining up with TRBD1. The CDR3 extends over 17 amino acids. The germline gives CDR1 MNHEY, CDR2 SMNVEV (reference sequence). V dropped 3 bases and J dropped 4; count of bases not matched to a gene: 12. The CDR3 loop reads CASSFSDRGAKSDTQYF. CDR3 coding DNA: TGTGCCAGCAGTTTTTCCGACAGGGGCGCAAAGTCAGATACGCAGTATTTT.

This chain joins TRBV6-4 and TRBJ2-3; 11 bases are a match to TRBD2. The germline gives CDR1 MRHNA, CDR2 SNTAGT. The CDR3 runs to 14 residues. V lost 4 bases and J lost 4; bases outside the gene matches: 1. The CDR3 spells CASSVAGGSDTQYF. CDR3 nucleotides: TGTGCCAGCAGTGTAGCGGGAGGGTCAGATACGCAGTATTTT.

The rearrangement uses TRBV4-1 and TRBJ2-7; 10 bases match TRBD2. The germline gives CDR1 MGHRA, CDR2 YSYEKL. The CDR3 extends over 15 amino acids. V shed 3 bases, J shed 3 bases, and the junction held 5 bases outside the gene matches. The chain's CDR3 is CASSHGSGRVYEQYF. DNA of the CDR3: TGCGCCAGCAGCCATGGGAGCGGGAGGGTCTACGAGCAGTACTTC.

The V and J genes are TRBV4-2 and TRBJ2-7, with TRBD2 identical over 8 bases. After removal of 4 bases from V and 0 bases from J, the junction contained 5 bases not matched to a gene. The CDR3 has 15 amino acids. The germline CDR1 and CDR2 sequences are LGHNA and YNFKEQ. The CDR3 here is CASSPGGPSSYEQYF. The CDR3 DNA follows: TGTGCCAGCAGCCCGGGGGGGCCCAGCTCCTACGAGCAGTACTTC.